The 31 T cell receptor beta chains below come from one sample, sequenced in a study of T cell changes during pregnancy in multiple sclerosis. Measured with immunoSEQ multiplex PCR; TCRdb has only the in-frame clones, and not every one. This table holds 40,000 to 45,000 clones, over 80% found once. The sequenced sample was peripheral blood. The receptor source for this set is a female donor with multiple sclerosis, enrolled in a pregnancy study.

Only one count was recorded for this clone. J is TRBJ2-1 and V is TRBV7-3; 14 bases fit TRBD2. V was pared by 4 bases and J by 6 bases, with 5 bases of the junction left unmatched. CDR1 and CDR2 (germline): SGHTA, FQGTGA. The CDR3 is 16 amino acids. CDR3 nucleotides: TGTGCCAGCAGCTCCGGGACTAGCGGGAGTAGCAATGAGCAGTTCTTC. This encodes CASSSGTSGSSNEQFF. The full variable domain, its missing parts supplied by reference TRBV7-3 and TRBJ2-1, is GAGVSQTPSNKVTEKGKYVELRCDPISGHTALYWYRQSLGQGPEFLIYFQGTGAADDSGLPNDRFFAVRPEGSVSTLKIQRTERGDSAVYLCASSSGTSGSSNEQFFGPGTRLTVL.

The chain is built from TRBV6-6 and TRBJ2-3, with 10 bases identical to TRBD1. This CDR3 has 14 residues. Looked up from germline, CDR1 is MNHNY and CDR2 is SVGAGI (reference sequence). The ends lost 6 bases at V and 4 bases at J; junction bases unmatched: 4. The CDR3 bases are TGTGCCAGCAGCTGGACAGGGGGAGCAGATACGCAGTATTTT. Residues: CASSWTGGADTQYF.

The chain employs TRBV9 and TRBJ1-4; the D gene is possibly TRBD1 (5 bases). This CDR3 is 15 amino acids long. V was pared by 1 base and J by 5 bases, with 12 bases between. Germline V gene lookup returns CDR1 SGDLS and CDR2 YYNGEE. The CDR3 protein is CASSVSGQRNEKLFF. The DNA of the CDR3 is TGTGCCAGCAGCGTATCGGGGCAGAGAAATGAAAAACTGTTTTTT.

This sequence joins TRBV6-1 and TRBJ2-1, with 12 bases lining up with TRBD2. The ends lost 2 bases at V and 8 bases at J; junction bases unmatched: 10. Germline V lookup: CDR1 MNHNS, CDR2 SASEGT. The CDR3 is made up of 17 amino acids. CDR3 sequence reads: CASSEMTSGSFSYEQFF. CDR3 bases: TGTGCCAGCAGTGAAATGACTAGCGGGAGTTTTTCCTATGAGCAGTTCTTC.

This clone showed up just a few times. The chain has TRBV7-2 and TRBJ1-5; D unresolved. The CDR3 is made up of 13 amino acids. Trimming stripped 1 base from V and 4 bases from J, with 5 bases between. Germline-derived CDR1 and CDR2 are SGHTA and FQGNSA. For the CDR3, the DNA is TGTGCCAGCAGCTTAGATAGGAATCAGCCCCAGCATTTT. Translated: CASSLDRNQPQHF.

The chain employs TRBV2 and TRBJ2-1, with TRBD2 matching 9 bases. CDR1 is SNHLY and CDR2 is FYNNEI in the germline V gene. This CDR3 spans 15 amino acids. V was pared by 6 bases and J by 4 bases, with 7 bases of the junction left unmatched. This chain's CDR3 is CASRATSGLYNEQFF. The CDR3 nucleotides read TGTGCCAGCAGAGCTACTAGCGGGTTATACAATGAGCAGTTCTTC.

Comment on this clone: The same CDR3 is also encoded by other DNA sequences in this sample. The chain recombines TRBV5-1 with TRBJ2-1, with D tentatively TRBD2 (6 bases). With 0 bases removed from V and 0 bases from J, the gap between germline ends came to 7 bases. Germline values: CDR1 SGHRS, CDR2 YFSETQ. This CDR3 has 15 residues. The CDR3 loop reads CASSLDGSSYNEQFF. DNA for the CDR3: TGCGCCAGCAGCTTGGACGGGAGCTCCTACAATGAGCAGTTCTTC.

V and J are TRBV21-1 and TRBJ2-3; the table's D call, TRBD2, has no DNA check behind it. TRBV21-1 is termed a pseudogene. The CDR3 is 16 amino acids. The CDR3: CASSTQGVGKTDTQYF. The CDR3, as DNA: TGTGCCAGCAGCACACAAGGTGTCGGGAAAACAGATACGCAGTATTTT.

The chain uses TRBV6-5 and TRBJ2-1; D may be TRBD2 (5 bases). CDR3 size: 15 residues. V lost 0 bases and J 4 bases, leaving 10 bases between the germline ends. Germline V CDR1 and CDR2: MNHEY, SVGAGI. The CDR3 protein is CASSYSPGLYNEQFF. The CDR3 DNA reads TGTGCCAGCAGTTACTCGCCGGGATTGTACAATGAGCAGTTCTTC.

This clone was recorded once. J is TRBJ2-7 and V is TRBV6-1; D uncertain. V shed 5 bases and J shed 4 bases, with 12 bases lying between them. The CDR3 is 13 amino acids. The germline CDR1 and CDR2 sequences are MNHNS and SASEGT. The CDR3 is CASSITDPYEQYF. Here the CDR3 DNA reads TGTGCCAGCAGTATTACGGACCCTTACGAGCAGTACTTC.

The chain is built from TRBV11-2 and TRBJ2-1, with no clear D. Germline CDR1 SGHAT, CDR2 FQNNGV. With 0 bases removed from V and 9 bases from J, the gap between germline ends came to 9 bases. The CDR3 has 13 amino acids. The CDR3 sequence is CASSLDLGAEQFF. The CDR3 DNA reads TGTGCCAGCAGCTTAGACTTAGGTGCTGAGCAGTTCTTC.

The chain has TRBV5-4 and TRBJ1-1; D is undetermined. The length of the CDR3 is 14 residues. Germline V gene sequence: CDR1 SGHNT, CDR2 YYREEE (reference sequence). V was trimmed by 4 bases and J by 1 base, leaving 11 bases between them. The CDR3 DNA sequence: TGTGCCAGCAGCCCCGGGTCCAGGAACACTGAAGCTTTCTTT. Translated, it gives CASSPGSRNTEAFF.

The rearrangement uses TRBV7-9 and TRBJ1-1; D may be TRBD1 (5 bases). The length of the CDR3 is 14 residues. Trimming took off 2 bases at V and 5 bases at J, with 12 bases between the two ends. Per germline, CDR1 SEHNR and CDR2 FQNEAQ (reference sequence). This chain's CDR3 is CASSLLAGRTEAFF. DNA for the CDR3: TGTGCCAGCAGCTTACTTGCAGGGAGAACTGAAGCTTTCTTT.

CDR3 DNA: TGCGCCAGCAGTGACCCAAGACTAGCGGGATCGTATGAGCAGTTCTTC. Translating gives CASSDPRLAGSYEQFF. This chain joins TRBV10-1 and TRBJ2-1, with 11 positions matching TRBD2. Germline CDR1 and CDR2: WNHNN and SYGVQD (reference sequence). The V and J ends lost 3 bases and 8 bases, in that order; junction bases with no gene match: 9. This CDR3 region has 16 residues.

The CDR3 loop reads CASSPGGLNEQFF. CDR3 sequence (DNA): TGTGCCAGCAGCCCCGGGGGGTTGAATGAGCAGTTCTTC. This chain uses TRBV11-2 with TRBJ2-1; 7 nucleotides match TRBD2. The V segment lost 5 bases and the J segment 7 bases; nucleotides outside the gene matches: 5. There are 13 residues in the CDR3. Germline assignment: CDR1 SGHAT and CDR2 FQNNGV.

The chain carries TRBV4-3 and TRBJ2-7; a weak D match, TRBD1 (5 bases). Per the germline V gene, CDR1 is LGHNA and CDR2 is YSLEER. Trimming removed 4 bases from V and 3 bases from J, with 10 bases in between. There are 13 residues in the CDR3. DNA of the CDR3: TGCGCCAGCAGCCTCCTAGGGGACTACGAGCAGTACTTC. Its translation: CASSLLGDYEQYF.

The chain is built from TRBV7-3 and TRBJ2-5; 8 bases agree with TRBD1. Germline trimming cut 5 bases from V and 5 bases from J; bases unmatched to any gene: 7. The CDR3 has 14 residues. In germline, CDR1 is SGHTA, CDR2 FQGTGA. The CDR3 coding sequence is TGTGCCAGCAGCCGTGACAGGGGTGGCGAGACCCAGTACTTC. This gives the protein CASSRDRGGETQYF.

The chain recombines TRBV7-2 with TRBJ1-1, with D possibly being TRBD1 (5 bases). Germline loops: CDR1 SGHTA, CDR2 FQGNSA. Trimming shortened V by 2 bases and J by 5 bases, and 12 bases separated the two germline ends. CDR3 length: 14 amino acids. The CDR3, as DNA: TGTGCCAGCAGCTTATCTGGGGGGTGGACTGAAGCTTTCTTT. It encodes CASSLSGGWTEAFF.

The V gene is TRBV19, the J gene TRBJ1-4; D perhaps matches TRBD1 (5 bases). This CDR3 spans 13 amino acids. Germline V gene sequence: CDR1 LNHDA, CDR2 SQIVND (reference sequence). The V end lost 10 bases, the J end lost 8 bases, and 17 bases lay between the germline ends. DNA of the CDR3: TGTGCCACCGGGGGAGGGGATCACGAAAAACTGTTTTTT. Translating it yields CATGGGDHEKLFF.

This sequence joins TRBV11-2 and TRBJ2-5, with 9 bases that match TRBD2. V shed 4 bases, J shed 5 bases, and the junction held 2 bases outside the gene matches. The germline V gene has CDR1 SGHAT and CDR2 FQNNGV. This CDR3 has 13 amino acids. The CDR3 sequence: CASSSGLAETQYF. In DNA form, the CDR3 reads TGTGCCAGCAGCTCCGGACTAGCGGAGACCCAGTACTTC.

This chain connects TRBV30 to TRBJ2-5, with 14 bases matching TRBD2. Germline V CDR1 and CDR2: GTSNPN, SVGIG (reference sequence). The CDR3 consists of 15 residues. V trimming: 3 bases; J trimming: 4 bases; junction bases outside the gene matches: 4. Here the CDR3 DNA reads TGTGCCTGGAGCCGAGGACTAGCGGGAGGAGAGACCCAGTACTTC. Protein sequence: CAWSRGLAGGETQYF.

This chain connects TRBV29-1 to TRBJ2-5; D is unclear. Germline values: CDR1 SQVTM, CDR2 ANQGSEA. This CDR3 has 14 amino acids. With 3 bases removed from V and 1 base from J, the gap between germline ends came to 12 bases. This CDR3 is CSVEYTELQETQYF. In DNA, the CDR3 is TGCAGCGTTGAGTACACAGAACTCCAAGAGACCCAGTACTTC.

V and J are TRBV30 and TRBJ1-2, with D possibly being TRBD1 (5 bases). Between the trimmed V and J ends, which lost 4 bases and 1 base, there was a span of 13 bases. Looked up from germline, CDR1 is GTSNPN and CDR2 is SVGIG (reference sequence). There are 14 residues in the CDR3. The CDR3 protein is CAWIQEGLNYGYTF. In DNA, the CDR3 is TGTGCCTGGATCCAGGAGGGGCTTAACTATGGCTACACCTTC.

V usage is TRBV19 and J usage is TRBJ1-2; 8 bases agree with TRBD1. The CDR3 totals 12 residues. CDR1 is LNHDA, CDR2 SQIVND, per germline (reference sequence). Trimming at V came to 7 bases and at J to 8 bases, leaving 6 bases not matched to a gene. This CDR3 reads CASKPQGAGYTF. The CDR3, as DNA: TGTGCCAGTAAACCCCAGGGGGCCGGCTACACCTTC.

The rearrangement joins TRBV6-4 to TRBJ2-1; D unresolved. V was shortened by 6 bases and J by 0 bases, with 12 bases between the two germline ends. Germline V gene data show CDR1 as MRHNA and CDR2 as SNTAGT. The CDR3 has 15 residues. The CDR3, as DNA: TGTGCCAGCAGCCCTGACTGGAGCTCCTACAATGAGCAGTTCTTC. This gives the protein CASSPDWSSYNEQFF.

The chain couples TRBV19 to TRBJ1-3, with D unresolved. The germline gives CDR1 LNHDA, CDR2 SQIVND (reference sequence). V dropped 3 bases and J dropped 0 bases, with 6 bases sitting between them. This CDR3 spans 14 amino acids. CDR3 region: CASSIPSSGNTIYF. The DNA for the CDR3 is TGTGCCAGTAGTATCCCCAGCTCTGGAAACACCATATATTTT.

The V gene is TRBV7-2, the J gene TRBJ2-7; D is possibly TRBD1 or TRBD2 (5 bases each). V lost 2 bases to trimming and J lost 4 bases, with 12 bases between them. Germline V gene lookup returns CDR1 SGHTA and CDR2 FQGNSA. The CDR3 consists of 14 residues. In nucleotides, the CDR3 is TGTGCCAGCAGCTTACTAGTGGGACCTTACGAGCAGTACTTC. Amino acid sequence: CASSLLVGPYEQYF.

The V gene is TRBV25-1, the J gene TRBJ2-3; no firm D call. Trimming left V 7 bases short and J 6 bases short, with 5 bases between. The CDR3 has 10 amino acids. Per the germline V gene, CDR1 is MGHDK and CDR2 is SYGVNS. The CDR3 sequence: CASIGDTQYF. The DNA for the CDR3 is TGTGCCAGCATCGGGGATACGCAGTATTTT.

CDR3 residues: CSGLGIGTGEETQYF. CDR3 sequence (DNA): TGCAGCGGGCTAGGGATCGGGACAGGGGAAGAGACCCAGTACTTC. The J gene is TRBJ2-5, the V gene TRBV29-1; TRBD1 aligns across 10 bases. This CDR3 region has 15 residues. J gave up 3 bases and V 7 bases, and 11 bases lay outside the gene matches. Per germline, CDR1 SQVTM and CDR2 ANQGSEA.

V is TRBV6-5 and J is TRBJ2-1; D gene ambiguous. CDR1 is MNHEY and CDR2 is SVGAGI in the germline V gene. There are 13 residues in the CDR3. Trimming cost V 2 bases and J 7 bases, with 9 bases left between them. CDR3 nucleotide sequence: TGTGCCAGCAGTTACAAGGGAAGAAATGAGCAGTTCTTC. The encoded protein is CASSYKGRNEQFF.

The rearrangement links TRBV5-6 to TRBJ2-7, with TRBD1 as a possible D gene (5 bases). The CDR3 contains 13 residues. Trimming took off 0 bases at V and 3 bases at J, with 7 bases between the two ends. Germline lookup yields CDR1 SGHDT and CDR2 YYEEEE. CDR3: CASSLGQNYEQYF. The DNA of the CDR3 is TGTGCCAGCAGCTTGGGACAGAACTACGAGCAGTACTTC. Variable domain in full (rest from reference TRBV5-6 and TRBJ2-7): DAGVTQSPTHLIKTRGQQVTLRCSPKSGHDTVSWYQQALGQGPQFIFQYYEEEERQRGNFPDRFSGHQFPNYSSELNVNALLLGDSALYLCASSLGQNYEQYFGPGTRLTVT.